The rows below give T cell receptor beta chains drawn from one sample of a study of T cell responses to AZD1222 COVID-19 vaccine. The assay was immunoSEQ multiplex PCR, and TCRdb's table has in-frame clones only and misses some. There are roughly 180,000 clones in the sample; around 93% occur only once, and 1.9% lies in the top ten. Sequencing was performed on peripheral blood, taken on day 0 of AZD1222 vaccination. These receptors all come from an adult in good health. Each CDR3 is given with its conserved first and last residue. A D gene is named only where the DNA matches it firmly. Rows give clone size only sometimes, using once, few, many, or a class for an expanded clone.

NA,once,14,TRBJ2-7,TRBV2,CASSVGGTANEQYF,TGTGCCAGCAGTGTGGGGGGGACAGCGAACGAGCAGTACTTC
NA,few,13,TRBJ1-6,TRBV20-1,CSASTEYNSPLHF,TGCAGTGCTAGTACTGAATATAATTCACCCCTCCACTTT
TRBD1,NA,16,TRBJ1-5,TRBV5-5,CASSLAGTGSNQPQHF,TGTGCCAGCAGCTTGGCCGGGACAGGTAGCAATCAGCCCCAGCATTTT
NA,NA,16,TRBJ1-2,TRBV6-6,CASSYLSDRYSYGYTF,TGTGCCAGCAGTTACCTCTCCGACAGGTACTCCTATGGCTACACCTTC
NA,NA,13,TRBJ1-2,TRBV4-3,CASSPQVRYGYTF,TGCGCCAGCAGCCCTCAAGTGAGGTATGGCTACACCTTC
NA,NA,13,TRBJ2-7,TRBV19,CASSIALSYEQYF,TGTGCCAGTAGTATCGCTCTGTCCTACGAGCAGTACTTC
TRBD1,NA,15,TRBJ1-3,TRBV9,CASSAGQGSGNTIYF,TGTGCCAGCAGCGCGGGACAGGGGTCCGGAAACACCATATATTTT
NA,NA,15,TRBJ2-3,TRBV27,CASSLPLLSREALTF,TGTGCCAGCAGTTTACCGCTTCTCTCGAGGGAGGCCCTCACCTTT
NA,NA,14,TRBJ2-3,TRBV6-2/TRBV6-3,CASSYSGGTDTQYF,TGTGCCAGCAGTTACTCGGGGGGCACAGATACGCAGTATTTT
NA,NA,15,TRBJ1-3,TRBV6-5,CASSSSGDIRNTIYF,TGTGCCAGCAGTTCCTCAGGGGATATCAGAAACACCATATATTTT
NA,NA,13,TRBJ1-4,TRBV30,CAWTIGYNEKLFF,TGTGCCTGGACGATCGGGTATAATGAAAAACTGTTTTTT
NA,NA,15,TRBJ2-1,TRBV7-2,CASSRAGRGPDEQFF,TGTGCCAGCAGCCGGGCGGGGAGGGGGCCCGATGAGCAGTTCTTC
NA,NA,18,TRBJ2-1,TRBV5-1,CASSTGSLLGISYNEQFF,TGCGCCAGCAGCACAGGGTCTCTCTTGGGTATCTCCTACAATGAGCAGTTCTTC
NA,NA,14,TRBJ1-5,TRBV10-1,CASSEPEPGQPQHF,TGCGCCAGCAGTGAGCCCGAGCCAGGTCAGCCCCAGCATTTT
NA,few,11,TRBJ1-3,TRBV20-1,CSAISGNTIYF,TGCAGTGCTATATCTGGAAACACCATATATTTT
NA,NA,12,TRBJ2-7,TRBV13,CASSARQGGQYF,TGTGCCAGCAGCGCAAGACAGGGAGGGCAGTACTTC
TRBD2,NA,17,TRBJ2-6,TRBV7-2,CALQWGGATSGANVLTF,TGTGCCTTACAGTGGGGAGGGGCAACTTCTGGGGCCAACGTCCTGACTTTC
NA,NA,17,TRBJ2-7,TRBV18,CASSPRGSGHSSYEQYF,TGTGCCAGCTCACCAAGGGGGAGCGGGCATAGTTCCTACGAGCAGTACTTC
NA,once,17,TRBJ1-2,TRBV5-8,CASSPTEGVRSGYGYTF,TGTGCCAGCAGCCCCACCGAGGGGGTCCGGTCGGGCTATGGCTACACCTTC
NA,NA,16,TRBJ1-1,TRBV7-6,CASSRDPRLVDTEAFF,TGTGCCAGCAGCAGGGATCCTCGGTTGGTCGACACTGAAGCTTTCTTT
NA,NA,13,TRBJ1-3,TRBV28,CASSPWGGNTIYF,TGTGCCAGCAGTCCCTGGGGGGGGAACACCATATATTTT
TRBD2,NA,19,TRBJ2-3,TRBV2,CASSHTSSSGRTRTDTQYF,TGTGCCAGCAGTCACACCTCATCTAGCGGGAGGACACGCACAGATACGCAGTATTTT